The T cell receptor beta chain under discussion was sequenced for a study of human T cells and chemical hapten exposure. On the study more broadly: Skin of the upper inner arm, approximately 2 cm by approximately 2 cm, received 2% DPC for sensitization.

V shed 2 bases, J shed 0 bases, and the junction held 0 bases outside the gene matches. The germline CDR1 and CDR2 sequences are KGHSH and LQKENI. The CDR3 totals 15 residues. In its sample, this clonotype was seen a few times. TCRdb processed the RACE reads anew with MiXCR; each CDR3 protein has one entry. The sample shows 95,000 to 150,000 distinct CDR3 sequences, around 13% of them seen only once. Time point specified: patch test 1, 2 weeks after DPC sensitization. Treatment meaning: therapeutic diphenylcyclopropenone sensitization with weekly scalp DPC. The rearrangement uses TRBV18 and TRBJ2-3, with TRBD2 identical over 9 bases. The source material was whole blood, sampled in connection with sensitization to the hapten diphenylcyclopropenone (DPC). The receptor was isolated from a man aged 18-30 years with alopecia areata. Some clones in this sample may be carry-over from other donors' samples. The DNA for the CDR3 is TGTGCCAGCTCACCAGGACTAGCGAGCACAGATACGCAGTATTTT. Its translation is CASSPGLASTDTQYF.